The next 4 T cell receptor beta chains were all read from a single sample in a study of T-cell memory formation after mild COVID-19 (dated by TCRdb to the early 2020s). Library prep was done by 5' RACE. Sequencing relied on an Illumina NovaSeq 6000. Through fastp at Q25 and MiXCR, TCRdb rebuilt clones from the public reads, retaining in-frame beta chains. Records with the same CDR3 protein are collapsed into one entry carrying the most frequent genes and DNA. The sample table records a few hundred thousand distinct CDR3 sequences; approximately 30% of these occur just once. 11% of the sample belongs to the ten largest clones. The sequenced sample consisted of PBMCs or a T cell subset sorted from them (not recorded which). The receptors come from an adult woman who had mild COVID-19 (a few samples of this study predate the infection). The sample titles of this study are shuffled in the database, so cell type and time point are left out; the donor was told from shared clones.

The chain carries TRBV23-1 and TRBJ1-1; TRBD1 might be the D (5 bases). TRBV23-1 is classed as an ORF, of uncertain function. V was cut by 3 bases and J by 0 bases, with 8 bases left in between. This CDR3 comprises 14 residues. The CDR3 DNA reads TGCGCCAGCAGTCAGGGACGCATGAACACTGAAGCTTTCTTT. The encoded protein is CASSQGRMNTEAFF.

This chain uses TRBV4-3 with TRBJ2-3; tentatively, D is TRBD2 (5 bases). Germline CDR1 LGHNA, CDR2 YSLEER. The CDR3 extends over 15 amino acids. The V end was cut by 2 bases, the J end by 2 bases, with 11 bases between. CDR3 amino acids: CASSQKAVDTDTQYF. The DNA for the CDR3 is TGCGCCAGCAGCCAAAAAGCGGTAGACACAGATACGCAGTATTTT.

The chain is built from TRBV18 and TRBJ2-1; 8 bases fit TRBD1. CDR3 length: 15 residues. CDR1 and CDR2 (germline): KGHSH, LQKENI. V trimming: 1 base; J trimming: 3 bases; junction bases outside the gene matches: 2. In DNA form, the CDR3 reads TGTGCCAGCTCACCACGGACAGGGAACTACAATGAGCAGTTCTTC. Protein: CASSPRTGNYNEQFF.

This chain links TRBV10-2 with TRBJ2-7; D not resolved. The CDR3 is 13 amino acids. CDR1 is WSHSY, CDR2 SAAADI, per germline. The ends were cut back, 3 bases at V and 2 bases at J, with 8 bases in the middle. The CDR3 DNA reads as TGCGCCAGCAGTGACTCTCTCACCTACGAGCAGTACTTC. The encoded protein is CASSDSLTYEQYF.